This entry lists 20 T cell receptor beta chains sequenced from one sample in a study of siplizumab effects on memory and regulatory T cells. This table comes from immunoSEQ multiplex PCR, and its TCRdb copy is limited to in-frame clones, with some not included. The table has 70,000 or so clones, about 90% seen once. Sample: CD8+ T cells sorted from blood. The receptors were sampled from a human donor in good health.

The chain joins TRBV5-4 to TRBJ2-7, with TRBD1 identical over 9 bases. Germline V gives CDR1 SGHNT, CDR2 YYREEE (reference sequence). J gave up 6 bases and V 4 bases, and 8 bases lay outside the gene matches. The CDR3 is 14 residues long. CDR3 region: CASSPGQGRLEQYF. Here the CDR3 DNA reads TGTGCCAGCAGCCCAGGACAGGGGAGGCTCGAGCAGTACTTC.

The rearrangement uses TRBV5-4 and TRBJ2-7, with a tentative D call TRBD2 (6 bases). Trimming left V 4 bases short and J 6 bases short, with 11 bases between. Germline CDR1 SGHNT, CDR2 YYREEE (reference sequence). This CDR3 has 12 residues. The CDR3 sequence is CASSIAVTEQYF. CDR3 nucleotides: TGTGCCAGCAGCATAGCGGTGACCGAGCAGTACTTC.

V and J are TRBV5-1 and TRBJ2-3; TRBD2 matches 8 bases. The CDR3 totals 16 residues. Per germline, CDR1 SGHRS and CDR2 YFSETQ. Trimming removed 0 bases from V and 2 bases from J; junction bases left unmatched: 5. DNA for the CDR3: TGCGCCAGCAGCTTGGCAGCGGGGGCCCTCACAGATACGCAGTATTTT. Its translation: CASSLAAGALTDTQYF. The variable domain in full, completed from reference TRBV5-1 and TRBJ2-3, reads KAGVTQTPRYLIKTRGQQVTLSCSPISGHRSVSWYQQTPGQGLQFLFEYFSETQRNKGNFPGRFSGRQFSNSRSEMNVSTLELGDSALYLCASSLAAGALTDTQYFGPGTRLTVL.

The chain is built from TRBV7-8 and TRBJ2-3; 13 bases are shared with TRBD2. Trimming removed 2 bases from V and 3 bases from J; junction bases left unmatched: 14. CDR1 and CDR2 from the germline V gene are SGHVS and FQNEAQ. The CDR3 is 20 residues long. For the CDR3, the DNA is TGTGCCAGCAGCTTAATTAGTCCCAGGACTAGCGGGAGACGAACAGATACGCAGTATTTT. As protein: CASSLISPRTSGRRTDTQYF.

The J gene is TRBJ1-5, the V gene TRBV7-8; 7 bases are a match to TRBD1. The CDR3 spans 16 residues. Germline V gives CDR1 SGHVS, CDR2 FQNEAQ. The junction had 15 bases not matched to a gene; V was cut back by 7 bases and J by 6 bases. CDR3 sequence reads: CASMDSEGALGQPQHF. CDR3 in DNA: TGTGCCAGCATGGATTCCGAGGGGGCGTTGGGTCAGCCCCAGCATTTT.

The CDR3 nucleotides read TGCGCCAGCAGCCTGACAGAGAACACTGAAGCTTTCTTT. Protein: CASSLTENTEAFF. This chain joins TRBV5-1 and TRBJ1-1; tentative D call: TRBD1 (5 bases). The CDR3 extends over 13 amino acids. Germline CDR1 and CDR2: SGHRS and YFSETQ. V was clipped by 4 bases and J by 1 base, with 8 bases between them.

V usage is TRBV7-2 and J usage is TRBJ2-7; 11 nucleotides agree with TRBD2. Germline V lookup: CDR1 SGHTA, CDR2 FQGNSA. The V segment lost 6 bases and the J segment 3 bases; nucleotides outside the gene matches: 7. The CDR3 contains 15 residues. The chain's CDR3 is CASSFGLAGYYEQYF. In nucleotides, the CDR3 is TGTGCCAGCAGTTTCGGACTAGCGGGTTACTACGAGCAGTACTTC. Full variable domain (missing parts from reference TRBV7-2 and TRBJ2-7): GAGVSQSPSNKVTEKGKDVELRCDPISGHTALYWYRQSLGQGLEFLIYFQGNSAPDKSGLPSDRFSAERTGGSVSTLTIQRTQQEDSAVYLCASSFGLAGYYEQYFGPGTRLTVT.

The chain couples TRBV27 to TRBJ2-1; 8 nucleotides match TRBD2. Germline loops: CDR1 MNHEY, CDR2 SMNVEV (reference sequence). The CDR3 is made up of 15 amino acids. The J segment lost 1 base and the V segment lost 2 bases, leaving 1 base of the junction unmatched. The CDR3 DNA reads TGTGCCAGCAGTTTACGGGGGGGGTCCTACAATGAGCAGTTCTTC. Its translation: CASSLRGGSYNEQFF.

This clone was observed once. Other DNA sequences in the same sample also yield this CDR3. J is TRBJ1-1 and V is TRBV19, with 7 bases fitting TRBD1. The V gene's germline CDR1 is LNHDA and CDR2 SQIVND (reference sequence). The CDR3 is 12 amino acids. V was clipped by 9 bases and J by 2 bases; unmatched bases: 3. CDR3 region: CASRTGNTEAFF. CDR3 nucleotide sequence: TGTGCCAGCCGGACAGGTAACACTGAAGCTTTCTTT.

The chain joins TRBV7-8 to TRBJ2-7; 7 nucleotides match TRBD1. V trimming: 5 bases; J trimming: 0 bases; junction bases outside the gene matches: 4. There are 14 residues in the CDR3. In germline, CDR1 is SGHVS, CDR2 FQNEAQ. The DNA for the CDR3 is TGTGCCAGCAGCCCGACAGGGCTCTCCTACGAGCAGTACTTC. Translated, it gives CASSPTGLSYEQYF.

The V and J genes are TRBV29-1 and TRBJ1-1; no definite D call. Germline CDR1 SQVTM, CDR2 ANQGSEA. The length of the CDR3 is 11 residues. V lost 7 bases to trimming and J lost 3 bases, with 9 bases between them. CDR3 DNA: TGCAGCGGGAATACCGACACTGAAGCTTTCTTT. It encodes CSGNTDTEAFF.

The V gene is TRBV5-1, the J gene TRBJ2-7; 10 bases line up with TRBD1. V gave up 3 bases and J gave up 3 bases; unmatched junction bases: 9. In germline, CDR1 is SGHRS, CDR2 YFSETQ. The CDR3 has 16 residues. In DNA, the CDR3 is TGCGCCAGCAGCTACCGACAGGGGGCGATGATCTACGAGCAGTACTTC. Its translation: CASSYRQGAMIYEQYF.

The J gene is TRBJ2-1, the V gene TRBV27; D perhaps matches TRBD1 (5 bases). The germline V and J ends were trimmed by 6 bases and 15 bases, with 15 bases remaining between them. The CDR3 runs to 11 residues. Germline V gene data show CDR1 as MNHEY and CDR2 as SMNVEV (reference sequence). Here the CDR3 reads CASSQGFGVFF. CDR3 bases: TGTGCCAGCAGCCAGGGTTTCGGAGTGTTCTTC.

The chain links TRBV7-7 to TRBJ2-1; D is ambiguous. V was shortened by 4 bases and J by 0 bases, with 10 bases between the two germline ends. CDR1 is SSHAT and CDR2 is FNYEAQ in the germline V gene (reference sequence). The CDR3 sequence is 15 residues long. The CDR3 here is CASSSGFSSYNEQFF. The CDR3 DNA reads TGTGCCAGCAGCTCCGGATTCAGCTCCTACAATGAGCAGTTCTTC.

This chain joins TRBV7-3 and TRBJ2-5; 9 bases match TRBD2. V lost 3 bases to trimming and J lost 5 bases; unmatched junction nucleotides: 7. Germline V gene lookup returns CDR1 SGHTA and CDR2 FQGTGA. CDR3 size: 15 residues. The CDR3 loop is CASSLGLAPKETQYF. The CDR3, as DNA: TGTGCCAGCAGCTTGGGACTAGCCCCAAAGGAGACCCAGTACTTC.

V is TRBV19 and J is TRBJ2-1, with D hard to call. The CDR3 is 15 amino acids. V shed 1 base and J shed 0 bases, with 7 bases lying between them. Germline values: CDR1 LNHDA, CDR2 SQIVND (reference sequence). The CDR3 sequence: CASSIVGFSYNEQFF. The CDR3 region has the DNA TGTGCCAGTAGTATAGTAGGGTTCTCCTACAATGAGCAGTTCTTC.

V gene TRBV5-6 combines with J gene TRBJ1-2, with D unresolved. Germline lookup yields CDR1 SGHDT and CDR2 YYEEEE. This CDR3 is built from 14 residues. Trimming stripped 3 bases from V and 4 bases from J, with 13 bases between. The CDR3 protein is CASSSGLTVYGYTF. DNA for the CDR3: TGTGCCAGCAGCTCCGGACTGACGGTCTATGGCTACACCTTC.

The CDR3 here is CASSVLQGRYTEAFF. CDR3 in DNA: TGTGCCAGCAGTGTTCTCCAGGGGAGGTATACTGAAGCTTTCTTT. This chain joins TRBV6-1 and TRBJ1-1; the D gene is possibly TRBD1 (6 bases). CDR3 length: 15 residues. Germline-derived CDR1 and CDR2 are MNHNS and SASEGT. Trimming left V 4 bases short and J 5 bases short, with 17 bases between.

The chain carries TRBV27 and TRBJ2-7; possible D gene TRBD1, 5 bases. The germline CDR1 and CDR2 sequences are MNHEY and SMNVEV (reference sequence). This CDR3 spans 15 amino acids. The germline V and J ends were trimmed by 6 bases and 0 bases, with 15 bases remaining between them. The CDR3 nucleotides are TGTGCCAGCAGCTTGCGAATACAGGCCTCCTACGAGCAGTACTTC. The encoded protein is CASSLRIQASYEQYF.

The V call is TRBV10-3, the J call TRBJ2-7; 11 bases match TRBD2. The V gene end was trimmed by 0 bases and the J gene end by 2 bases; junction bases not matched to a gene: 3. This CDR3 is built from 16 residues. Germline CDR1 ENHRY, CDR2 SYGVKD. CDR3 loop: CAISESTSGSAYEQYF. DNA of the CDR3: TGTGCCATCAGTGAGTCTACTAGCGGGAGTGCCTACGAGCAGTACTTC.